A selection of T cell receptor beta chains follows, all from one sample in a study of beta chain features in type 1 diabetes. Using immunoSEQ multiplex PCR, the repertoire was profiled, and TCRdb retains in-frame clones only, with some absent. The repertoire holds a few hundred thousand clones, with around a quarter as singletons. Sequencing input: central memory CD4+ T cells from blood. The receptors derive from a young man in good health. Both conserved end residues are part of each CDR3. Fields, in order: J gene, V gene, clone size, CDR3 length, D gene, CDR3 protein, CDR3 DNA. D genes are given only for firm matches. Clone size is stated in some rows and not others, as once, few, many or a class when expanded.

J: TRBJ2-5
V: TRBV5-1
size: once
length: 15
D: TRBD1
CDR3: CASSLATGGQETQYF
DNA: TGCGCCAGCAGCTTGGCGACAGGGGGTCAGGAGACCCAGTACTTC

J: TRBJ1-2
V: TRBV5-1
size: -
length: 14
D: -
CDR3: CASSLEPDTYGYTF
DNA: TGCGCCAGCAGCTTGGAACCGGATACCTATGGCTACACCTTC

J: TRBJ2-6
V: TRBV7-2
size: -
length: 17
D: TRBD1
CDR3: CASSFGQGASGANVLTF
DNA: TGTGCCAGCAGCTTCGGACAGGGGGCGTCTGGGGCCAACGTCCTGACTTTC

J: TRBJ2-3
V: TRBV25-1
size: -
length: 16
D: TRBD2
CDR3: CASSFTGRSGRDTQYF
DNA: TGTGCCAGCAGTTTCACAGGGAGGAGCGGGAGAGATACGCAGTATTTT

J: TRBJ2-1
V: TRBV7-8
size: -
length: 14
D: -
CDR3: CASSPRRQFDEQFF
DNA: TGTGCCAGCAGCCCCCGCCGACAGTTTGATGAGCAGTTCTTC

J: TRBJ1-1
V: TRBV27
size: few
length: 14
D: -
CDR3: CASRLGWSDTEAFF
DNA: TGTGCCAGCAGACTCGGTTGGTCGGACACTGAAGCTTTCTTT

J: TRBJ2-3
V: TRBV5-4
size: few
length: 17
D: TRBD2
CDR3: CASSPFSGGRVPDTQYF
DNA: TGTGCCAGCAGCCCCTTTAGCGGGGGGCGGGTTCCAGATACGCAGTATTTT

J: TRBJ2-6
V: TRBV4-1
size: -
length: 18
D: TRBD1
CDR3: CASSQGPGQVAGANVLTF
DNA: TGCGCCAGCAGCCAAGGACCAGGACAGGTAGCTGGGGCCAACGTCCTGACTTTC

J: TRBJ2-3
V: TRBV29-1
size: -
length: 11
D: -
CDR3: CSVQTRGTQYF
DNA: TGCAGCGTTCAGACTCGGGGTACGCAGTATTTT

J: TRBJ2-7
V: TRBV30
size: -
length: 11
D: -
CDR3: CAWTGVYEQYF
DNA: TGTGCCTGGACAGGAGTCTACGAGCAGTACTTC

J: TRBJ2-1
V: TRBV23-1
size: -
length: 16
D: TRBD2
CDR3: CASSPPGLAGEGEQFF
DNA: TGCGCCAGCAGTCCGCCGGGACTAGCGGGAGAAGGTGAGCAGTTCTTC

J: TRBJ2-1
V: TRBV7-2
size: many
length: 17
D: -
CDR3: CASSLGPYRESYNEQFF
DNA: TGTGCCAGCAGCTTAGGGCCATACAGGGAATCCTACAATGAGCAGTTCTTC

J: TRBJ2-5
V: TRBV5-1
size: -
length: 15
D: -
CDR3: CASSFATGQKETQYF
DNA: TGCGCCAGCAGCTTTGCGACAGGCCAAAAAGAGACCCAGTACTTC

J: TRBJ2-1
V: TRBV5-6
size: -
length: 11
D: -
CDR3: CASSLGTPQFF
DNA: TGTGCCAGCAGCTTGGGGACTCCCCAGTTCTTC

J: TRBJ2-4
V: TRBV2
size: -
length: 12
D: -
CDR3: CASSALKNIQYF
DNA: TGTGCCAGCAGTGCCCTCAAAAACATTCAGTACTTC

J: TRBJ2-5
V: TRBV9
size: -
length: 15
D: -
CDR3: CASNKLGGAEETQYF
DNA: TGTGCCAGCAACAAACTGGGGGGAGCGGAAGAGACCCAGTACTTC

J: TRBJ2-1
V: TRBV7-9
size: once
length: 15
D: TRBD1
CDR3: CASSQGQGTYNEQFF
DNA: TGTGCCAGCAGCCAGGGACAGGGGACTTACAATGAGCAGTTCTTC

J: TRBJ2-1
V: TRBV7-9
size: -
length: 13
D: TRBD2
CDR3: CASSLERESWQFF
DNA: TGTGCCAGCAGCCTCGAGCGGGAGAGCTGGCAGTTCTTC

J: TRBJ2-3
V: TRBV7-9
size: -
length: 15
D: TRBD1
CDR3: CASSLGQGATDTQYF
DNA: TGTGCCAGCAGCTTAGGACAGGGGGCGACAGATACGCAGTATTTT

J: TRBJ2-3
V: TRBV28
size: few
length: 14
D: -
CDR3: CASSSTGYTDTQYF
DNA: TGTGCCAGCTCCAGCACGGGGTACACAGATACGCAGTATTTT

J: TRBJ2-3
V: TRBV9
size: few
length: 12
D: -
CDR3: CASSAREDTQYF
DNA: TGTGCCAGCAGCGCCCGAGAAGATACGCAGTATTTT